What follows is one T cell receptor (beta chain) and its context. The antigen is undetermined. This PCR relied on a set of 60 Vbeta primers and 13 Jbeta primers. Assay: immunoSEQ multiplex PCR; the TCRdb copy retains only in-frame clones and omits some. The data hold roughly 100,000 clones, with almost 80% observed a single time. This record comes from a study of cytomegalovirus exposure and HLA in healthy donors. The study, taken as a whole, reports: Later analysis associated a missense DCLRE1C variant with TCR beta V- and J-gene trimming.

CDR3 length: 15 amino acids. V was clipped by 0 bases and J by 3 bases, with 12 bases between them. The germline gives CDR1 MNHEY, CDR2 SVGAGI. This sequence was found in a man aged 50 to 60 in good health and CMV-seropositive. The chain employs TRBV6-5 and TRBJ2-7; possibly TRBD1 for D (6 bases). Sequences were obtained from PBMCs. As DNA, the CDR3 is TGTGCCAGCAGTTACTCCTCCTGGGACAACTACGAGCAGTACTTC. This gives the protein CASSYSSWDNYEQYF.